This T cell receptor (beta chain) appears in the sequencing data of a study of breast tumors, draining lymph nodes, adjacent tissues. TCRdb re-called the multiplex PCR reads with MiXCR, one entry per CDR3 protein. This sample has about 14,000 distinct CDR3 sequences, with around 55% found just once. General study findings and limits: Tumor TCR diversity was below lymph nodes but above nontumor tissue. Compared with basal-like, luminal-like tumors shared significantly more repertoire with nontumor tissue. The lymph node origin of tumor T cells was framed as consistent with a hypothesis, not demonstrated.

This clonotype was found many times. Its cognate antigen is unknown. Germline values: CDR1 MNHEY, CDR2 SVGEGT. Trimming shortened V by 2 bases and J by 10 bases, and 14 bases separated the two germline ends. The CDR3 spans 13 residues. The sequencing sample was made of tumor-adjacent breast tissue. This TCR was sampled from a female donor with breast cancer. Some clones in this sample may be carry-over from other donors' samples. The chain combines TRBV6-2 or TRBV6-3 with TRBJ1-2; no clear D gene. The CDR3 sequence: CASSYGGIPDYTF. The CDR3 coding sequence is TGTGCCAGCAGTTACGGAGGGATTCCGGACTACACCTTC.